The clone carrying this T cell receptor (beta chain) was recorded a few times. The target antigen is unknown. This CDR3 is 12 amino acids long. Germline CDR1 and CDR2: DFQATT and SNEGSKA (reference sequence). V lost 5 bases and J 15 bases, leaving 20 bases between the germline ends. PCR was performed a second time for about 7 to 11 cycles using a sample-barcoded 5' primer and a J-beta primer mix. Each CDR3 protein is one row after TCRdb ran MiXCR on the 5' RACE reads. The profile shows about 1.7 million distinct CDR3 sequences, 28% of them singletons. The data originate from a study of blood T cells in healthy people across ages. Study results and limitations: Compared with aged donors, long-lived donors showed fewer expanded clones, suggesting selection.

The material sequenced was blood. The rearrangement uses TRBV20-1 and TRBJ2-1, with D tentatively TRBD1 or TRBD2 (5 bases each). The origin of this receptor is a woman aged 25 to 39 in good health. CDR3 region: CSALDFRTLGFF. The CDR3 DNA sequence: TGCAGTGCTCTGGATTTCCGGACACTAGGGTTCTTC.